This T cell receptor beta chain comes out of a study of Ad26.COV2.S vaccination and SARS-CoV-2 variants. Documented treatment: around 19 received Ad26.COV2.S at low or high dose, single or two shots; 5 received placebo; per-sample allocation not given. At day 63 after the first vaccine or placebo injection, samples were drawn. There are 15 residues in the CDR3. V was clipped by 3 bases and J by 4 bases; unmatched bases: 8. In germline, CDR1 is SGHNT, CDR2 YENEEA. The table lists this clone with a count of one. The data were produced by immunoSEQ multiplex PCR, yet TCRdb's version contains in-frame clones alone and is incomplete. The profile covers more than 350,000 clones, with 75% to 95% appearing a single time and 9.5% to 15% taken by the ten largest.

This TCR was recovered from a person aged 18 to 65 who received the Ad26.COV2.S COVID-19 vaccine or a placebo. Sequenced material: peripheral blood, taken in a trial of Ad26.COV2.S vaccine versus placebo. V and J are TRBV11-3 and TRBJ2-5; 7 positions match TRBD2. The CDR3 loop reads CASSFGGGDGETQYF. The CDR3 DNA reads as TGTGCCAGCAGCTTTGGCGGGGGTGACGGAGAGACCCAGTACTTC.